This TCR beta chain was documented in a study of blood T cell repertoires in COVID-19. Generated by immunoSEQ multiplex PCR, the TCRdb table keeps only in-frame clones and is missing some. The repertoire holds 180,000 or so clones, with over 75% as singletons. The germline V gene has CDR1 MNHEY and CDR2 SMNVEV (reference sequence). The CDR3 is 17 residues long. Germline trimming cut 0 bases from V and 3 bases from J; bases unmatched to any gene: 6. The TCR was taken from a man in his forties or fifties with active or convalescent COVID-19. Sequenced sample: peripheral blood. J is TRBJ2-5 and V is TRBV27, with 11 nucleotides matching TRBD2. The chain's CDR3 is CASSLSWRGLAEETQYF. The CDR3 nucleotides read TGTGCCAGCAGTTTATCGTGGAGGGGACTAGCGGAAGAGACCCAGTACTTC.